Described below is a single TCR beta chain sequence and its context. Sequencing was performed with immunoSEQ multiplex PCR; in TCRdb, only in-frame clones are kept and a portion is missing. The sample holds 150,000 to 200,000 clones, 85% to 95% seen once. The V end was cut by 2 bases, the J end by 6 bases, with 11 bases between. The CDR3 consists of 15 residues. From germline, CDR1 is MNHEY and CDR2 SVGEGT. These data originate in a study of T cell responses to AZD1222 COVID-19 vaccine. The sequence came from an adult in good health. The chain recombines TRBV6-2 or TRBV6-3 with TRBJ1-6; a weak D match, TRBD1 (6 bases). The starting material was peripheral blood, obtained on day 0 of AZD1222 vaccination. The CDR3 DNA follows: TGTGCCAGCAGTTACCAGGGGATTTTTAATTCACCCCTCCACTTT. Protein: CASSYQGIFNSPLHF.